Each of the 3 T cell receptor beta chains below was sequenced from the same sample in a study of cytomegalovirus exposure and HLA in healthy donors. PCR primers comprised 60 Vbeta and 13 Jbeta primers. Profiling relied on immunoSEQ multiplex PCR, and the TCRdb table lists in-frame clones only, not all of them. The table shows about 98,000 clones, with 60% to 75% occurring only once. The material sequenced was PBMCs. The source is a female donor in good health and CMV-seronegative.

The rearrangement joins TRBV7-9 to TRBJ1-6, with D hard to call. The V end lost 4 bases, the J end lost 0 bases, and 13 bases lay between the germline ends. The CDR3 runs to 17 residues. CDR1 and CDR2 from the germline V gene are SEHNR and FQNEAQ (reference sequence). In DNA form, the CDR3 reads TGTGCCAGCAGCTCTTCCAGAAGGAGCTCCTATAATTCACCCCTCCACTTT. It encodes CASSSSRRSSYNSPLHF.

The chain combines TRBV15 with TRBJ2-3, with a possible D match to TRBD2 (5 bases). The V gene's germline CDR1 is LNHNV and CDR2 YYDKDF (reference sequence). The CDR3 has 16 amino acids. The V gene lost 0 bases and the J gene lost 0 bases, with 10 bases spanning the gap. CDR3: CATSRDTTGSTDTQYF. CDR3 in DNA: TGTGCCACCAGCAGAGATACGACGGGGAGCACAGATACGCAGTATTTT.

V gene TRBV27 combines with J gene TRBJ2-1; 8 bases line up with TRBD2. V dropped 5 bases and J dropped 2; count of bases not matched to a gene: 8. The length of the CDR3 is 16 residues. CDR1 and CDR2 from the germline V gene are MNHEY and SMNVEV (reference sequence). CDR3 in amino acids: CASSLRLASTYNEQFF. CDR3 DNA sequence: TGTGCCAGCAGTCTACGACTAGCGTCGACCTACAATGAGCAGTTCTTC.